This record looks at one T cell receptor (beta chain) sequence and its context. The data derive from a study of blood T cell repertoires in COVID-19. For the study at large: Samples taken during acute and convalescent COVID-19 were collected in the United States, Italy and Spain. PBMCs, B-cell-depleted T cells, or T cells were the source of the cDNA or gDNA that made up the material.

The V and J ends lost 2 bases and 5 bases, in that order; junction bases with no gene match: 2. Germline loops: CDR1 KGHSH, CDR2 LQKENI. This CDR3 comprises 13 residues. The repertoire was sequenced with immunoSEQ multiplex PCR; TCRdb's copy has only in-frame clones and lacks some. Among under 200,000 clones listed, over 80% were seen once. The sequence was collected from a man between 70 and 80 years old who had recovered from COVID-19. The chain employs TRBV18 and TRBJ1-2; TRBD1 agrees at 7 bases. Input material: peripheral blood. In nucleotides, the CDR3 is TGTGCCAGCTCACCAGACAGGGTGTATGGCTACACCTTC. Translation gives CASSPDRVYGYTF.